Listed below are T cell receptor beta chains from one sample, sequenced in a study of T cell responses to AZD1222 COVID-19 vaccine. Only in-frame clones appear in the TCRdb table, and some are missing; sequencing was by immunoSEQ multiplex PCR. The sample carries under 150,000 clones, about 87% recorded once. The input for sequencing was peripheral blood, taken on day 0 of AZD1222 vaccination. Source of these receptors: an adult in good health. Each CDR3 is given without its conserved first and last residue. Fields, in order: D gene, J gene, V gene, CDR3 protein. The D gene is left open where the match is weak.

D: NA
J: TRBJ1-2
V: TRBV30
CDR3: AWSVRGFIDYGYT

D: TRBD1
J: TRBJ1-4
V: TRBV30
CDR3: AWSDGTVSNEKLF

D: NA
J: TRBJ2-7
V: TRBV5-1
CDR3: ASSLALFGDVSSYEQY

D: NA
J: TRBJ1-5
V: TRBV28
CDR3: ASSFRRKDQPQH

D: TRBD2
J: TRBJ2-3
V: TRBV9
CDR3: ASKASGDRSTDMQY

D: NA
J: TRBJ1-5
V: TRBV28
CDR3: ASRTDGTGNSNQPQH

D: TRBD2
J: TRBJ2-7
V: TRBV6-4
CDR3: ASSDSPASGRDEQY

D: NA
J: TRBJ1-2
V: TRBV7-9
CDR3: ASSLPRQPTNYGYT

D: NA
J: TRBJ2-2
V: TRBV2
CDR3: ATAGLANTGELF

D: TRBD1
J: TRBJ1-2
V: TRBV5-6
CDR3: ASSLGTGTINYGYT

D: NA
J: TRBJ1-3
V: TRBV9
CDR3: ASSPRGGSSSGNTIY

D: NA
J: TRBJ2-1
V: TRBV25-1
CDR3: ATVAGGTVKF

D: NA
J: TRBJ1-4
V: TRBV28
CDR3: ASRSPEKLF

D: TRBD1
J: TRBJ1-2
V: TRBV19
CDR3: ASTLRRDRVGYGYT

D: NA
J: TRBJ1-2
V: TRBV14
CDR3: ASSQDVNYGYT

D: NA
J: TRBJ2-4
V: TRBV4-3
CDR3: ASSQDLAAQWANIQY

D: NA
J: TRBJ2-5
V: TRBV5-1
CDR3: ASSLVKSQETQY

D: NA
J: TRBJ2-7
V: TRBV4-3
CDR3: ASSQDLGISYANEQY

D: TRBD2
J: TRBJ2-1
V: TRBV27
CDR3: ASRELAGSSYNEQF

D: NA
J: TRBJ1-6
V: TRBV4-1
CDR3: ASSQDRGSSYNSPLH